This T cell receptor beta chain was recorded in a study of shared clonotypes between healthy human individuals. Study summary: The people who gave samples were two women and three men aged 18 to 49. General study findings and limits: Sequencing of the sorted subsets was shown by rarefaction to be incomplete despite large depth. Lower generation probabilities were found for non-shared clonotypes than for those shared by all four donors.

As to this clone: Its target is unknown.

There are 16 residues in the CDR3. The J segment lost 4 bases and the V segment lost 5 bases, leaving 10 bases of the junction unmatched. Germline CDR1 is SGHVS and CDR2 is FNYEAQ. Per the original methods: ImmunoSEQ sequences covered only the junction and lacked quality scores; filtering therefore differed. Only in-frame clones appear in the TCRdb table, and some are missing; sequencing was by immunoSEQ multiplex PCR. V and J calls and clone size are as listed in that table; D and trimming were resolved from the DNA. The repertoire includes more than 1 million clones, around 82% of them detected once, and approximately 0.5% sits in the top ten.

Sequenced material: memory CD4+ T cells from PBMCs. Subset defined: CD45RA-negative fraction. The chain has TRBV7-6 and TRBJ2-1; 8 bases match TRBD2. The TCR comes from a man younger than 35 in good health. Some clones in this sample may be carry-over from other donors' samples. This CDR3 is CASSLQGTGGYNEQFF. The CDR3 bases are TGTGCCAGCAGCCTCCAGGGAACGGGAGGGTACAATGAGCAGTTCTTC.